The source of this TCR beta chain is a study of cytomegalovirus exposure and HLA in healthy donors (dated by TCRdb to the late 2010s). In terms of the full investigation: In an earlier analysis of roughly 500 of the donors, approximately 260 Gb of sequence data and 90 million to 120 million unique TCR beta sequences from about 180 million T cells were reported. HLA typing included class I and class II loci at four-digit resolution. The T cell repertoires of under 750 subjects were profiled by immunosequencing and related to cytomegalovirus serostatus. Besides the first cohort of around 670 subjects, a separate validation cohort made up of around 120 different subjects was used. About five DR-DQ haplotypes were treated as single units for association and clustering because of strong linkage in the cohort. Of the roughly 430 genotyped donors, about 84% fell in the genetic ancestry cluster associated with self-reported Caucasian donors. An early release that covered fewer than 750 HLA-typed donors contained approximately 300 gigabases of sequencing data and about 84 million unique TCR sequences. Typing coverage varied by locus: roughly 629-630 donors for A, B, C, DRB1 and DQB1; more than 500 for DQA1; over 600 for DPA1; approximately 470 for DPB1. Donor age, sex, ethnicity and CMV serostatus were compiled together with the repertoire data. In the later analysis, no new phenotypic data were used to find candidate immune exposures; instead, reliance was placed on TCR beta sequences and their occurrence across donors. A later genetic analysis took genome-wide SNP genotypes for 398 of the 666 donors and used that subset as a discovery cohort. All discovery cohort repertoires had been generated on a single sequencing platform. The study was designed to test whether signatures of past pathogen exposure could be identified by cataloging public T cell receptors. A later analysis re-examined previously published TCR beta repertoires from 600 to 700 donors and added high-resolution HLA genotyping to investigate patterns of TCR occurrence. Across 300 to 400 genotyped donors of the cohort, an average of roughly 200,000 unique TCR beta nucleotide sequences per donor were sequenced, and roughly a sixth of those sequences were non-productive. The study combined high-throughput TCR immunosequencing, statistical association of individual TCRs with disease status, and machine learning to predict cytomegalovirus infection status. An earlier analysis of approximately 580 of the donors used high-throughput TCR beta sequencing to judge whether each TCR beta V gene segment behaved as functional or pseudogenic.

Libraries were constructed by the immunoSEQ multiplex PCR assay. A mixture of 60 forward primers for TCR Vbeta segments and 13 reverse primers for TCR Jbeta segments was used in the multiplex PCR. Amplification of the CDR3 region of rearranged TCR beta genes was performed with a multiplex PCR assay on genomic DNA. The Illumina HiSeq System was used to sequence the amplified TCR beta libraries as 87-base-pair reads. From the authors' description of their analysis: In a later analysis, some 80 million unique TCR beta chains were counted across the approximately 620 repertoires, and about 10 million of these chains were shared by at least two donors. To remove PCR and sequencing errors, raw reads were error-corrected and collapsed into unique sequences using a nearest-neighbor algorithm that merged closely related sequences. Alignment of CDR3 sequences to IMGT reference sequences was used to assign V, D and J gene segments. For a sequence to be retained, a match of at least six nucleotides was required to both a V gene segment and a J gene segment. A rearrangement was called productive if the CDR3 had no stop codons and remained in frame with V and J, and every other rearrangement was called non-productive. CDR3 was defined according to IMGT convention as the region running from the second conserved V-encoded cysteine to the conserved J-encoded phenylalanine. The earlier analysis of some 550 of the donors excluded any sequence lacking an unambiguous match to a single V gene segment. In an earlier analysis of about 590 of the donors, a V segment was called functional when productive rearrangements were above 56.7%, and segregating when the standard deviation between donors exceeded 5%. To diagnose cytomegalovirus status from the catalog of TCR beta chain sequences, a statistical classification framework was built. In a later analysis, TCR nucleotide sequences were compared against IMGT/GENE-DB human TR gene sequences so that V and J genes could be assigned. Using the TCRdist pipeline, a later analysis assigned CDR3 sequences along with most-parsimonious VDJ recombination scenarios. In a later analysis, each TCR beta chain was defined by its CDR3 amino acid sequence together with its V-gene family, and reads without a unique V-gene family were excluded. To address suspected cross-contamination and a sequencing artifact, a later analysis removed several hundred highly shared, low-generation-probability nucleotide sequences. In a later analysis, a clonal expansion index was calculated for each public chain from normalized within-repertoire ranks of inferred template counts. A later analysis computed generation probabilities with a VDJ recombination model fitted to out-of-frame rearrangements, and checked the results against IGoR. In a later analysis, TCR-TCR, TCR-HLA and TCR-CMV co-occurrence was scored with hypergeometric tests, and a repertoire-size bias correction was applied to TCR pairs. In a later analysis, false discovery rates were estimated by permuting HLA or CMV assignments 20 times. In a later analysis, co-occurring TCRs were grouped using DBSCAN, and TCRdist sequence similarity was added for clustering within HLA-allele-positive subsets. For co-occurrence clustering, repertoires with fewer than 30,000 or more than 120,000 public chains were excluded, along with roughly 5 repertoires with anomalous nucleotide sharing. As stored in TCRdb, this immuneACCESS dataset retains in-frame rearrangements with V and J assigned. A fraction of the clones does not appear; measured against another copy, unresolved V genes explain less than half of the discrepancy, and the remainder lacks a known reason. The DNA gave D and trimming, while V, J and clone size come from that table. The sample records around 58,000 clones, over 70% of which are singletons. Of the sample, roughly 5.1% is held by the ten largest clones.

The cohort comprised fewer than 750 healthy bone marrow donors. Cohort members were all nominally healthy when sampled, although unrecorded immune exposures were likely present. The donor was CMV seropositive and belonged to the group of more than 250 seropositive cohort members. Every donor gave a peripheral blood sample, and the peripheral blood mononuclear cells from that sample were used for TCR beta sequencing. Genomic DNA extraction from the blood cell samples was performed with the Qiagen DNeasy Blood Extraction Kit. Reading the germline V gene gives CDR1 LGHNA and CDR2 YSLEER. After removal of 0 bases from V and 2 bases from J, the junction retains 4 bases not matched to a gene. Reading from cysteine to phenylalanine, the CDR3 counts 17 amino acids. The retained sequence is limited to the CDR3, 51 bases, with the frame set at the first base. The paper's findings and limits, for the study overall: Presence/absence analyses assumed roughly uniform sequencing depth across donors, an assumption that may not hold. Assigning TCR associations to individual alleles was difficult when HLA alleles, especially DR and DQ, strongly co-occurred. At a false discovery rate of 0.05, a later analysis linked some 18,000 TCR beta sequences to specific HLA alleles. A further reported finding was that TCR beta sequences accurately predicted the HLA-A and HLA-B alleles for most subjects in the first cohort. A cluster of highly shared sequence variants was judged likely to be a technical artifact of the sequencing pipeline. The classifier was reported to diagnose cytomegalovirus status with high specificity and sensitivity in both the original and validation cohorts. In vitro tests confirmed that a few of the cytomegalovirus-associated TCR beta chains recognize cytomegalovirus antigens. This cohort had only TCR beta chains sequenced, and the lack of alpha or paired-chain data limited which features could be detected. Broadly in line with IMGT annotations, most TCR beta V segments showed up in productive rearrangements about 87% or about 30% of the time in an earlier analysis of 450 to 600 of the donors. In a later analysis, HLA-associated TCR beta chains were found to be more clonally expanded and to have lower generation probabilities than equally common non-associated chains. Because HLA typing was missing for some donors at each locus, association tests included only the typed subset. The earlier analysis of some 540 of the donors excluded roughly 16 rarely observed V segments, including chromosome 9 orphons, because counts were too low. Compared with the roughly 720-donor mean, donors in an Asian-associated ancestry cluster had fewer N-insertions in productive TCRs, according to a later genetic analysis. In the study, approximately 160 TCR beta chains were listed as associated with cytomegalovirus. The 87-base-pair reads could not distinguish some IMGT-functional V segments, including TRBV6-2 and TRBV6-3, so those segments were excluded. CMV serostatus was the only immune exposure information available for the cohort. Several of the top co-occurrence clusters appeared to be linked to parvovirus B19, influenza, CMV and Epstein-Barr virus, according to a later analysis. An association between a missense DCLRE1C variant and V-gene and J-gene trimming of TCR beta chains was found in a later genetic analysis and replicated in an independent cohort. Most CMV-associated TCR beta chains appeared to be HLA-restricted in a later analysis, and the HLA associations seemed to be driven largely by CMV exposure. Across donors, most TCR sequences were observed very rarely, whereas some public TCRs were present in many individuals. Linkage disequilibrium might explain the correlated functional status among segregating V segments, but an unknown experimental factor could not be excluded. The authors suggested that the approach could potentially be generalized to other disease states and immunological phenotypes. In a later analysis, the rate of TCR association differed among HLA loci, with DRB1 alleles having the most associated TCRs and HLA-C alleles having the fewest.

To note about this clone: It has no known antigen specificity. No qualities accompany the bases; no much larger clone lies one base away.

The receptor comes from a male donor in good health and CMV-seropositive. The rearranged segments are TRBV4-3 and TRBJ2-6, with 7 bases in between that match TRBD2. Sequences were obtained from PBMCs. The DNA sequence is TGCGCCAGCAGCCAAGATGGGGAGGGAACTGGGGCCAACGTCCTGACTTTC. The encoded protein is CASSQDGEGTGANVLTF.